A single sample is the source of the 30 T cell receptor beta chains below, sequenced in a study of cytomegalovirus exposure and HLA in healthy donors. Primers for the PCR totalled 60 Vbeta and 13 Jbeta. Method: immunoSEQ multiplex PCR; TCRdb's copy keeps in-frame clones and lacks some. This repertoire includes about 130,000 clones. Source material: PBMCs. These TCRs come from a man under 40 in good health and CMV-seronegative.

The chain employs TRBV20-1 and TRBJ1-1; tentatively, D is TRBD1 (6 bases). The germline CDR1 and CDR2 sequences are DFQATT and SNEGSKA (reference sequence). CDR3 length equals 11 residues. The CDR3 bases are TGCAGAGCCCTTCAGGGGACTGAAGCTTTCTTT. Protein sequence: CRALQGTEAFF.

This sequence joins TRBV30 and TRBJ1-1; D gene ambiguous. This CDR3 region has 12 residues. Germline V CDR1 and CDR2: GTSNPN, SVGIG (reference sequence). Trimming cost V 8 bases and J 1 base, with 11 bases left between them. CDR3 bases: TGTGCCCGGTGGGAGCAGAACACTGAAGCTTTCTTT. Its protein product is CARWEQNTEAFF.

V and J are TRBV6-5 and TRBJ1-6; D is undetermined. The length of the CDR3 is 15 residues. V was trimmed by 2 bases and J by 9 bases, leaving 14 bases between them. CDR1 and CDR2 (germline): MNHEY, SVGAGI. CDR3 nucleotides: TGTGCCAGCAGTTACGCACCTACCCGCGGTTCACCCCTCCACTTT. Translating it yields CASSYAPTRGSPLHF.

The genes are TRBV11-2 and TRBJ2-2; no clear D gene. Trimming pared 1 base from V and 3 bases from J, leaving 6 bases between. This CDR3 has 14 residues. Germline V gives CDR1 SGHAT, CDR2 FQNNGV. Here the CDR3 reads CASSLARYTGELFF. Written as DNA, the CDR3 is TGTGCCAGCAGCTTAGCCAGATACACCGGGGAGCTGTTTTTT.

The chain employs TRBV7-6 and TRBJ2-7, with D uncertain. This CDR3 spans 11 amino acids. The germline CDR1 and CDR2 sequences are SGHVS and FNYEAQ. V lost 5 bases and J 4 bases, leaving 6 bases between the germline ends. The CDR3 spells CASSPTYEQYF. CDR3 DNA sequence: TGTGCCAGCAGCCCAACTTACGAGCAGTACTTC.

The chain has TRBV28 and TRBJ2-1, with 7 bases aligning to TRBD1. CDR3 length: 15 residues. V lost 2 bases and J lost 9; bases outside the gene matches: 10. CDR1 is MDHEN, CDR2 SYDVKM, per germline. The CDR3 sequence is CASSLQLMGDSEQFF. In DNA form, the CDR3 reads TGTGCCAGCAGTTTACAGCTTATGGGGGACAGTGAGCAGTTCTTC.

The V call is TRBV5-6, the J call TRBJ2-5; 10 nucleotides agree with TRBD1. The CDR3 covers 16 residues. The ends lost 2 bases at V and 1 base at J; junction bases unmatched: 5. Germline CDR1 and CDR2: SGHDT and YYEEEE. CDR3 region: CASSLGQGGFQETQYF. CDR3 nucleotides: TGTGCCAGCAGCTTAGGACAGGGGGGGTTCCAAGAGACCCAGTACTTC.

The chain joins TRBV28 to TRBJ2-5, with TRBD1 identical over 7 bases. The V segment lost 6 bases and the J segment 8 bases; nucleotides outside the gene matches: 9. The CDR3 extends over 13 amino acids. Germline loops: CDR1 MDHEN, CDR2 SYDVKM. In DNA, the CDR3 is TGTGCCAGCAGGCCTCAGGGGGAGAGCACCCAGTACTTC. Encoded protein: CASRPQGESTQYF.

CDR3 sequence (DNA): TGTGCCAGCAGTCGGACAGGGTTGGGAGAGCAGTACTTC. Its translation: CASSRTGLGEQYF. The V gene is TRBV6-5, the J gene TRBJ2-7; 8 positions match TRBD1. The germline V gene encodes CDR1 MNHEY and CDR2 SVGAGI. This CDR3 spans 13 amino acids. V was pared by 5 bases and J by 7 bases, with 7 bases of the junction left unmatched.

CDR3 nucleotides: TGTGCCAGCAGTGTTCAACTAGCGGGAGACTACGAGCAGTACTTC. Protein sequence: CASSVQLAGDYEQYF. V is TRBV6-1 and J is TRBJ2-7; 11 positions match TRBD2. V shed 4 bases and J 3 bases; nucleotides not matched to a gene: 5. CDR1 is MNHNS and CDR2 is SASEGT in the germline V gene. This CDR3 is built from 15 residues.

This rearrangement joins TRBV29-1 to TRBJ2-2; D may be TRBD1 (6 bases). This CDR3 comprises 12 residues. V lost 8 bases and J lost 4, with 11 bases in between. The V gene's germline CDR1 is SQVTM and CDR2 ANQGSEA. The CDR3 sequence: CSQRTVTGELFF. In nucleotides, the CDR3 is TGCAGCCAACGGACAGTCACCGGGGAGCTGTTTTTT.

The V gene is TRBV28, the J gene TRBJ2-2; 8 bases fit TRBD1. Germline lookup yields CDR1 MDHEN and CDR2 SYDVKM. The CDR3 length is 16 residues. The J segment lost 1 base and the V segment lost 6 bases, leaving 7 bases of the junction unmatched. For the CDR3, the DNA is TGTGCCAGCAGCCCCCTCGGGACAGGGAACACCGGGGAGCTGTTTTTT. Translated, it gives CASSPLGTGNTGELFF.

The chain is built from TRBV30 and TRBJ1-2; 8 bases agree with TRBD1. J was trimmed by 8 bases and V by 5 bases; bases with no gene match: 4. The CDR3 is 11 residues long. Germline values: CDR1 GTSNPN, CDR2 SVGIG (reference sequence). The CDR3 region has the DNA TGTGCCTGGGACAGGGGTCGGGGCTACACCTTC. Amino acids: CAWDRGRGYTF.

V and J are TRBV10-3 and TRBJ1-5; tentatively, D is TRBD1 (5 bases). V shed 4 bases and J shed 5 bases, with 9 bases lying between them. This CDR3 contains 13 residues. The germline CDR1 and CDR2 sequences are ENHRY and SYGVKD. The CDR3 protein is CAISGGTYQPQHF. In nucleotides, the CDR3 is TGTGCCATCAGTGGCGGGACTTATCAGCCCCAGCATTTT.

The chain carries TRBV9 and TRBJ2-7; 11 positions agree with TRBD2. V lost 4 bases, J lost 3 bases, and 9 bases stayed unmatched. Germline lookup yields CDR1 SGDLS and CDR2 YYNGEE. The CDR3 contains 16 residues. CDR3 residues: CASSPSTSGRDYEQYF. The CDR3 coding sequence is TGTGCCAGCAGCCCCTCCACTAGCGGGAGAGACTACGAGCAGTACTTC.

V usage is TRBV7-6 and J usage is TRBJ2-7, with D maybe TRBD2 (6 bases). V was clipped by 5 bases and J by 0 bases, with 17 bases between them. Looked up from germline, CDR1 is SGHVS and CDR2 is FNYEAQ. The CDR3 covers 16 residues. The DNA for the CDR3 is TGTGCCAGCAGCCCCGGCGCGGCGGGGAGCTCCTACGAGCAGTACTTC. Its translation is CASSPGAAGSSYEQYF.

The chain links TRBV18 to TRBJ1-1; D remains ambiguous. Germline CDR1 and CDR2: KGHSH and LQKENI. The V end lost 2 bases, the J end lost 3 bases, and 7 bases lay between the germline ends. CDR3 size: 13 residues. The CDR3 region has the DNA TGTGCCAGCTCACCAGACCGGGACACTGAAGCTTTCTTT. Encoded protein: CASSPDRDTEAFF.

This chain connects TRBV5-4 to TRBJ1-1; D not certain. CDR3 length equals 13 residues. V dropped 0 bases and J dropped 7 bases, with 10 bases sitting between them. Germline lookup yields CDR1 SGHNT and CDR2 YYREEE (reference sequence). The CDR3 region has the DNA TGTGCCAGCAGCTTGGGGCAGGCAGATGAAGCTTTCTTT. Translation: CASSLGQADEAFF.

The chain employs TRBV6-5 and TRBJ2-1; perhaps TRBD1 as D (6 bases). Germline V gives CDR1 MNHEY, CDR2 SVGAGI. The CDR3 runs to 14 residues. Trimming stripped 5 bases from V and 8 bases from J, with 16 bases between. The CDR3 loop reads CASSTGSARDEQFF. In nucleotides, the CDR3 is TGTGCCAGCAGTACAGGGTCGGCCAGGGATGAGCAGTTCTTC.

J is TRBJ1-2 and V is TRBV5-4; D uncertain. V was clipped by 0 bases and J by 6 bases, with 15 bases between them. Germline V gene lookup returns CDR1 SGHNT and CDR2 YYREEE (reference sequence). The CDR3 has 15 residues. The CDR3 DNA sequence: TGTGCCAGCAGCTTGGTTATAGGTAGAACAGATGGCTACACCTTC. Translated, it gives CASSLVIGRTDGYTF.

CDR3 region: CAWNRGSGTGELFF. CDR3 sequence (DNA): TGTGCCTGGAATCGGGGTTCGGGCACCGGGGAGCTGTTTTTT. The genes are TRBV30 and TRBJ2-2; tentative D call: TRBD2 (5 bases). The CDR3 is 14 amino acids. V was trimmed by 4 bases and J by 4 bases, leaving 13 bases between them. Germline lookup yields CDR1 GTSNPN and CDR2 SVGIG (reference sequence).

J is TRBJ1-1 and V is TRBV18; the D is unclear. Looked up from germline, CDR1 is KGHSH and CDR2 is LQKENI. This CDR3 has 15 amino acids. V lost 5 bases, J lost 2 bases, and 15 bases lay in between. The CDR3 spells CASSTMSSGNTEAFF. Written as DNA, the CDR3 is TGTGCCAGCTCAACCATGAGTTCCGGTAACACTGAAGCTTTCTTT.

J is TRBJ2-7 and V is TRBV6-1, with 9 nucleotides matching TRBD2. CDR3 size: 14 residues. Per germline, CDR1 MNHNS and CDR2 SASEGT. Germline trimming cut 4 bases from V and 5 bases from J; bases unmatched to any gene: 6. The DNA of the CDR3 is TGTGCCAGCAGTGTGGCGGGAGGGCCCGACGAGCAGTACTTC. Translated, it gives CASSVAGGPDEQYF.

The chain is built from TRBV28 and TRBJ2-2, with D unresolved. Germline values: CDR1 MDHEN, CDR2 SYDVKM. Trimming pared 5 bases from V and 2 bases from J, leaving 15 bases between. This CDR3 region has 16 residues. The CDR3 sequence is CASSPPAEPNTGELFF. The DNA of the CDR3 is TGTGCCAGCAGTCCCCCCGCGGAGCCCAACACCGGGGAGCTGTTTTTT.

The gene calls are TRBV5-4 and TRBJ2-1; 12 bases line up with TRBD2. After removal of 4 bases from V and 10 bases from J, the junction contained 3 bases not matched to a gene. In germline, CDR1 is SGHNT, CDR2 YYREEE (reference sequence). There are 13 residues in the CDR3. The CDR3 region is CASSVGLAGEQFF. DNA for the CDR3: TGTGCCAGCAGCGTCGGACTAGCGGGGGAGCAGTTCTTC.

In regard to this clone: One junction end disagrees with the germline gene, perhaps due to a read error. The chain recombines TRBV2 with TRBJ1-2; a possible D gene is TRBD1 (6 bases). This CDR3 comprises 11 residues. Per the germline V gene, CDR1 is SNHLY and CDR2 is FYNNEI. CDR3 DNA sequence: TGTGCCAGCAGTGAGACAGGCTCCACGTCCTTC. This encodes CASSETGSTSF.

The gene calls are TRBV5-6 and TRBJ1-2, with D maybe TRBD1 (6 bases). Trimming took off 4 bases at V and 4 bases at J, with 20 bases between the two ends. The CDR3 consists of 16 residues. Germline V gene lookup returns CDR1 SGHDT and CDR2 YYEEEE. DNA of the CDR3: TGTGCCAGCAGCCCCCTAGAAAGGGGGATCCCCTATGGCTACACCTTC. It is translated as CASSPLERGIPYGYTF.

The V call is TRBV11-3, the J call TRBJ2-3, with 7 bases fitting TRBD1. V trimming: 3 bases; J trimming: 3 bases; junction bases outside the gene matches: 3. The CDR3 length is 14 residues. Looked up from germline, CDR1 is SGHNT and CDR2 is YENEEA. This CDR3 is CASSFGQATDTQYF. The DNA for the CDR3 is TGTGCCAGCAGCTTCGGACAGGCAACAGATACGCAGTATTTT.

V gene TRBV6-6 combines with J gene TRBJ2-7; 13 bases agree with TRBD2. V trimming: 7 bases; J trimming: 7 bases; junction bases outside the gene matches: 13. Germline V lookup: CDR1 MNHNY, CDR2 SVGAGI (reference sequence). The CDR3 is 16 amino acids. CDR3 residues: CASTPFRGLAGEEQYF. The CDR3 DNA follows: TGTGCCAGCACCCCCTTTAGAGGACTAGCGGGAGAGGAGCAGTACTTC.

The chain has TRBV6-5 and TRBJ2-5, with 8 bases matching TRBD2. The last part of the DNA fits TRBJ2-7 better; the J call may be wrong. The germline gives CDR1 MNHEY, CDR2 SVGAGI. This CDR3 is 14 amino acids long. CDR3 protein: CASRPSGSPYEQYF. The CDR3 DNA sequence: TGTGCCAGCAGGCCCAGCGGGAGCCCCTACGAGCAGTACTTC.